The 18 T cell receptor beta chains presented below share a single source sample, sequenced in a study of T cells in localized non-small cell lung cancer. Assay: immunoSEQ multiplex PCR; the TCRdb copy retains only in-frame clones and omits some. The table lists tens of thousands of clones, over 80% of them singletons. The specimen was peripheral blood, collected before any cancer treatment. These receptors were taken from a man aged 35 to 69 with stage I squamous cell lung carcinoma.

The CDR3 spells CASSLYRGQQYF. CDR3 in DNA: TGTGCCAGCAGTCTATACAGGGGGCAACAGTACTTC. The rearrangement links TRBV28 to TRBJ2-7; TRBD1 matches at 9 bases. This CDR3 has 12 residues. Germline CDR1 MDHEN, CDR2 SYDVKM. V shed 5 bases and J 10 bases; nucleotides not matched to a gene: 6.

The gene calls are TRBV2 and TRBJ1-1, with TRBD1 matching over 7 bases. Germline CDR1 SNHLY, CDR2 FYNNEI. J lost 4 bases, V lost 5 bases, and 7 bases had no gene match. CDR3 size: 14 residues. CDR3: CASSSGGRGTEAFF. Written as DNA, the CDR3 is TGTGCCAGCAGTTCAGGGGGTCGAGGCACTGAAGCTTTCTTT. Together with reference TRBV2 and TRBJ1-1, the CDR3 gives the full variable domain: EPEVTQTPSHQVTQMGQEVILRCVPISNHLYFYWYRQILGQKVEFLVSFYNNEISEKSEIFDDQFSVERPDGSNFTLKIRSTKLEDSAMYFCASSSGGRGTEAFFGQGTRLTVV.

The chain couples TRBV7-2 to TRBJ2-5; TRBD2 aligns across 9 bases. Trimming cost V 4 bases and J 3 bases; bases outside gene matches: 6. Germline V gene sequence: CDR1 SGHTA, CDR2 FQGNSA. This CDR3 is 15 amino acids long. CDR3 DNA sequence: TGTGCCAGCAGCTATCCCGGACTAGCGAAAGAGACCCAGTACTTC. The encoded protein is CASSYPGLAKETQYF. Filled out from reference TRBV7-2 and TRBJ2-5, the complete variable domain reads GAGVSQSPSNKVTEKGKDVELRCDPISGHTALYWYRQSLGQGLEFLIYFQGNSAPDKSGLPSDRFSAERTGGSVSTLTIQRTQQEDSAVYLCASSYPGLAKETQYFGPGTRLLVL.

The chain recombines TRBV5-8 with TRBJ2-2, with D possibly being TRBD1 (6 bases). The CDR3 runs to 13 residues. Trimming took 1 base from V and 7 from J, leaving 8 bases between them. Per the germline V gene, CDR1 is SGHTS and CDR2 is YDEGEE. The CDR3 loop reads CASSLWGRGELFF. CDR3 DNA: TGTGCCAGCAGCTTGTGGGGGCGCGGGGAGCTGTTTTTT.

The V call is TRBV7-9, the J call TRBJ2-7; D is unclear. The CDR3 has 14 amino acids. Germline-derived CDR1 and CDR2 are SEHNR and FQNEAQ (reference sequence). V lost 2 bases to trimming and J lost 7 bases, with 15 bases between them. CDR3 coding DNA: TGTGCCAGCAGCTTAATGCCCTCCGAAGGGGAGCAGTACTTC. This translates into CASSLMPSEGEQYF.

This chain joins TRBV7-9 and TRBJ2-2; the D is unclear. CDR3 length: 14 amino acids. The germline V and J ends were trimmed by 1 base and 0 bases, with 3 bases remaining between them. The germline CDR1 and CDR2 sequences are SEHNR and FQNEAQ (reference sequence). The CDR3 sequence is CASSLGTNTGELFF. The DNA of the CDR3 is TGTGCCAGCAGCTTAGGGACGAACACCGGGGAGCTGTTTTTT.

This sequence joins TRBV19 and TRBJ2-2; 7 nucleotides line up with TRBD1. Looked up from germline, CDR1 is LNHDA and CDR2 is SQIVND (reference sequence). Unmatched junction bases numbered 5, after V lost 7 bases and J lost 0 bases. There are 15 residues in the CDR3. The CDR3 here is CASKGDRANTGELFF. CDR3 nucleotides: TGTGCCAGTAAGGGAGACAGGGCGAACACCGGGGAGCTGTTTTTT.

The rearrangement uses TRBV7-9 and TRBJ1-1; 7 nucleotides line up with TRBD1. Germline assignment: CDR1 SEHNR and CDR2 FQNEAQ (reference sequence). The CDR3 covers 16 residues. Trimming took 5 bases from V and 1 from J; bases not matched to a gene: 10. The CDR3 nucleotides read TGTGCCAGCAGCACCCTGGTGCGACAGGGGAACACTGAAGCTTTCTTT. This translates into CASSTLVRQGNTEAFF.

This sequence joins TRBV6-5 and TRBJ1-5, with D perhaps matching TRBD1 (5 bases). With 7 bases removed from V and 1 base from J, the gap between germline ends came to 14 bases. This CDR3 has 15 amino acids. CDR1 and CDR2 (germline): MNHEY, SVGAGI. In nucleotides, the CDR3 is TGTGCCAGCATGAAGGCAGGGATGAGCAATCAGCCCCAGCATTTT. Protein product: CASMKAGMSNQPQHF.

The chain links TRBV28 to TRBJ1-3; TRBD1 might be the D (6 bases). Trimming stripped 2 bases from V and 0 bases from J, with 14 bases between. CDR3 length: 17 residues. CDR1 and CDR2 from the germline V gene are MDHEN and SYDVKM. CDR3 nucleotide sequence: TGTGCCAGCAGTTTACTAGTAGGAGGGGGCTCTGGAAACACCATATATTTT. Protein: CASSLLVGGGSGNTIYF.

The chain uses TRBV11-2 and TRBJ2-3, with 7 bases that match TRBD2. CDR3 length equals 16 residues. CDR1 SGHAT and CDR2 FQNNGV come from the germline V gene. V lost 5 bases, J lost 5 bases, and 13 bases stayed unmatched. CDR3 coding DNA: TGTGCCAGCAGCCAAGGGGAGATAGGCGGGGGAGATACGCAGTATTTT. As protein: CASSQGEIGGGDTQYF.

J is TRBJ1-1 and V is TRBV7-8; D is unclear. The ends were cut back, 1 base at V and 8 bases at J, with 11 bases in the middle. CDR1 SGHVS and CDR2 FQNEAQ come from the germline V gene. The length of the CDR3 is 13 residues. This chain's CDR3 is CASSLVQNQEAFF. For the CDR3, the DNA is TGTGCCAGCAGCTTAGTGCAGAATCAAGAAGCTTTCTTT.

The V gene is TRBV5-4, the J gene TRBJ2-3; 15 bases line up with TRBD2. Looked up from germline, CDR1 is SGHNT and CDR2 is YYREEE (reference sequence). V was pared by 3 bases and J by 3 bases, with 5 bases of the junction left unmatched. The CDR3 spans 17 residues. This CDR3 reads CASSSRTSGGDTDTQYF. The CDR3 coding sequence is TGTGCCAGCAGCTCTCGGACTAGCGGGGGGGATACAGATACGCAGTATTTT.

J is TRBJ1-5 and V is TRBV11-3; no definite D call. CDR1 SGHNT and CDR2 YENEEA come from the germline V gene. The V and J ends lost 0 bases and 6 bases respectively, with 12 bases between them. The CDR3 covers 15 residues. This CDR3 is CASSLDERGCQPQHF. DNA for the CDR3: TGTGCCAGCAGCTTAGATGAAAGAGGGTGTCAGCCCCAGCATTTT.

This clone turned up a few times. The gene calls are TRBV28 and TRBJ1-2, with TRBD1 matching over 7 bases. Trimming removed 5 bases from V and 0 bases from J; junction bases left unmatched: 9. Looked up from germline, CDR1 is MDHEN and CDR2 is SYDVKM. CDR3 length equals 16 residues. Here the CDR3 DNA reads TGTGCCAGCAGTCCTAACAGGGGACCTGCTAACTATGGCTACACCTTC. Protein: CASSPNRGPANYGYTF.

At least ten counts were recorded for this clone. The chain joins TRBV6-5 to TRBJ1-3, with a tentative D call TRBD1 (5 bases). This CDR3 has 14 residues. V gave up 5 bases and J gave up 3 bases, with 11 bases separating them. The V gene's germline CDR1 is MNHEY and CDR2 SVGAGI. CDR3: CASSLLGLGNTIYF. The CDR3 coding sequence is TGTGCCAGCAGTCTATTGGGGCTTGGAAACACCATATATTTT.

The V and J genes are TRBV7-3 and TRBJ1-1; D gene unclear. Germline V CDR1 and CDR2: SGHTA, FQGTGA. The CDR3 has 12 residues. Trimming left V 1 base short and J 6 bases short, with 6 bases between. Here the CDR3 DNA reads TGTGCCAGCAGCTTAATGGGATCTGAAGCTTTCTTT. This encodes CASSLMGSEAFF.

This rearrangement joins TRBV18 to TRBJ1-6, with TRBD1 as a possible D gene (6 bases). CDR1 KGHSH and CDR2 LQKENI come from the germline V gene. V lost 3 bases to trimming and J lost 1 base, with 19 bases between them. This CDR3 contains 19 residues. The CDR3 is CASSPTGQTSRSYNSPLHF. DNA of the CDR3: TGTGCCAGCTCACCGACAGGACAAACGAGTAGGTCCTATAATTCACCCCTCCACTTT.